A single sample is the source of the 2 T cell receptor beta chains below, sequenced in a study of T cell clonotyping in hematopoietic cell transplantation. The protocol was immunoSEQ multiplex PCR, while the TCRdb copy is restricted to in-frame clones and leaves out a portion. Of about 5,100 clones in the sample, roughly two thirds were seen once. Source: PBMCs, taken 100 days after allogeneic stem cell transplant. All receptors derive from a female patient between 50 and 59 years old who had an allogeneic stem cell transplant, so the T cells may come from the graft donor. Some clones in this sample may be carry-over from other donors' samples.

Only a few counts were recorded for this clone. The V gene is TRBV7-2, the J gene TRBJ1-5; 7 positions agree with TRBD1. The CDR3 sequence is 15 residues long. The V and J ends lost 4 bases and 0 bases, in that order; junction bases with no gene match: 3. Germline values: CDR1 SGHTA, CDR2 FQGNSA. The CDR3 protein is CASSWTGHSNQPQHF. The CDR3 DNA is TGTGCCAGCAGCTGGACAGGTCATAGCAATCAGCCCCAGCATTTT.

This clone was counted between two and nine times. The chain couples TRBV4-1 to TRBJ2-7; D is perhaps TRBD1 or TRBD2 (7 bases each). The V end lost 4 bases, the J end lost 4 bases, and 17 bases lay between the germline ends. The CDR3 length is 15 residues. CDR1 and CDR2 from the germline V gene are MGHRA and YSYEKL. The DNA for the CDR3 is TGCGCCAGCAGCCTCCTGCCAGGGGGGGGATACGAGCAGTACTTC. Protein product: CASSLLPGGGYEQYF.